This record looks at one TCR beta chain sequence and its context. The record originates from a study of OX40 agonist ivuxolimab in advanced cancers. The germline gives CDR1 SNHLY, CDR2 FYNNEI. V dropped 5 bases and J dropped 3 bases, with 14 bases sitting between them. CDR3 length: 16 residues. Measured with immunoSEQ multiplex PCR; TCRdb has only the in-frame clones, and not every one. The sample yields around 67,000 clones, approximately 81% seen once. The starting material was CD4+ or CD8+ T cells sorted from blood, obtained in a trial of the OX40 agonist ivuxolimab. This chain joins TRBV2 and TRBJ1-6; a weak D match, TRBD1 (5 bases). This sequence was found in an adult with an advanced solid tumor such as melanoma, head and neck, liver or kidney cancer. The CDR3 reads CASSLSRGGYNSPLHF. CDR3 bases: TGTGCCAGCAGTCTTTCCCGGGGGGGCTATAATTCACCCCTCCACTTT.